This T cell receptor (beta chain) was obtained from a study of T cells after yellow fever vaccination. For the study at large: Researchers used SMART-Seq v4 Ultra Low Input to prepare fractions that had low cell numbers.

General study points: Relatively few clonotypes were ones that appeared in both CD4 and CD8 compartments. Most primary-vaccination clones reappeared after the booster (about 97% CD4, about 87% CD8).

The CDR3 length is 11 residues. CDR1 is SGHNT, CDR2 YYREEE, per germline (reference sequence). The V end lost 4 bases, the J end lost 9 bases, and 9 bases lay between the germline ends. By its share, this clonotype is medium-sized. Via MiXCR, TCRdb re-called the 5' RACE reads, giving one row per CDR3 protein. The table has 9,500 to 15,000 distinct CDR3 sequences, about 6.1% seen once; the top ten hold roughly 0.9%. Sequencing used PBMCs, either bulk or a sorted T-cell subset (CD4+, CD8+, memory, or dextramer-sorted; not recorded which), obtained on the day of the yellow fever booster vaccination. The chain combines TRBV5-4 with TRBJ2-3, with TRBD2 as a possible D gene (6 bases). The receptor comes from a man aged 25 to 40 who received the YFV17D yellow fever vaccine. CDR3 coding DNA: TGTGCCAGCAGCAAGGAGGGCACGCAGTATTTT. Encoded protein: CASSKEGTQYF. The full variable domain, with the rest looked up from reference TRBV5-4 and TRBJ2-3, is ETGVTQSPTHLIKTRGQQVTLRCSSQSGHNTVSWYQQALGQGPQFIFQYYREEENGRGNFPPRFSGLQFPNYSSELNVNALELDDSALYLCASSKEGTQYFGPGTRLTVL.